This passage covers 31 T cell receptor beta chains from one sample sequenced in a study of response to subunit inactivated influenza vaccine (dated by TCRdb to about 2018). The method behind the library was RT-PCR. The listed sequencing device is Illumina HiSeq 2500. The public reads were reanalyzed by TCRdb: fastp trimming at Q25, MiXCR alignment, in-frame beta chains only. Each entry is one CDR3 protein sequence, shown with its most common DNA and genes. A total of more than 700,000 distinct CDR3 sequences appear in this sample, 21% of them only once. Clones ranked in the top ten supply roughly a tenth of the sample. The sample consisted of PBMCs from blood, taken roughly 5 days after vaccination. These receptors all stem from a man aged 45-60 years who received an inactivated influenza vaccine. Donor details come from another sample of the same person, matched by shared clones.

V is TRBV6-6 and J is TRBJ2-1; D is perhaps TRBD1 (6 bases). Per the germline V gene, CDR1 is MNHNY and CDR2 is SVGAGI (reference sequence). This CDR3 spans 13 amino acids. Trimming cost V 4 bases and J 13 bases, with 17 bases left between them. DNA for the CDR3: TGTGCCAGCAGTTCGGGTAGCAAGGGGGACCAGTTCTTC. Translated: CASSSGSKGDQFF.

This chain uses TRBV7-9 with TRBJ1-2, with 8 bases identical to TRBD1. V dropped 5 bases and J dropped 8; count of bases not matched to a gene: 7. The CDR3 spans 13 residues. Germline CDR1 SEHNR, CDR2 FQNEAQ (reference sequence). The CDR3 spells CASSHGQGKGYTF. The CDR3 coding sequence is TGTGCCAGCAGCCACGGACAGGGTAAAGGCTACACCTTC.

The sample holds a few counts of this clonotype. The chain recombines TRBV29-1 with TRBJ1-2, with a weak D call TRBD1 (5 bases). This CDR3 is built from 13 residues. Germline V gene lookup returns CDR1 SQVTM and CDR2 ANQGSEA. The ends were cut back, 2 bases at V and 5 bases at J, with 12 bases in the middle. CDR3 DNA: TGCAGCGTTGAATTGGCAGGGAGGTATGGCTACACCTTC. It yields the protein CSVELAGRYGYTF.

This clonotype was seen many times. This chain connects TRBV6-1 to TRBJ2-2, with D possibly being TRBD2 (6 bases). This CDR3 contains 14 residues. CDR1 MNHNS and CDR2 SASEGT come from the germline V gene. V was shortened by 8 bases and J by 5 bases, with 15 bases between the two germline ends. DNA for the CDR3: TGTGCCAGCTTGGGTCAGGGAGGAACCGGGGAGCTGTTTTTT. Its protein product is CASLGQGGTGELFF.

This clonotype was counted only a few times. CDR3 protein: CASSYGAEYEQYF. The CDR3 DNA reads as TGTGCCAGCAGTTATGGGGCAGAATACGAGCAGTACTTC. The chain combines TRBV6-5 with TRBJ2-7; TRBD1 might be the D (5 bases). CDR1 and CDR2 (germline): MNHEY, SVGAGI. V was clipped by 3 bases and J by 4 bases, with 10 bases between them. The CDR3 totals 13 residues.

This clonotype was seen a few times. This sequence joins TRBV5-6 and TRBJ2-5, with TRBD1 matching 7 bases. Germline assignment: CDR1 SGHDT and CDR2 YYEEEE. The length of the CDR3 is 18 residues. J lost 1 base, V lost 4 bases, and 16 bases had no gene match. CDR3 in DNA: TGTGCCAGCAGCCCTCCCACGGGACAGAACGACCTCCAAGAGACCCAGTACTTC. Translation: CASSPPTGQNDLQETQYF.

In its sample, this clonotype was seen a few times. This chain links TRBV4-3 with TRBJ1-2; 9 bases are a match to TRBD1. The CDR3 is made up of 15 amino acids. Germline V CDR1 and CDR2: LGHNA, YSLEER. V lost 1 base to trimming and J lost 4 bases; unmatched junction nucleotides: 4. CDR3 coding DNA: TGCGCCAGCAGCCAAGGGGACAGGGACATCTATGGCTACACCTTC. It translates to CASSQGDRDIYGYTF.

V and J are TRBV7-9 and TRBJ1-1; 7 bases fit TRBD1. Germline-derived CDR1 and CDR2 are SEHNR and FQNEAQ (reference sequence). The CDR3 extends over 11 amino acids. J gave up 11 bases and V 6 bases, and 6 bases lay outside the gene matches. The CDR3 is CASRRDSSAFF. The CDR3 region has the DNA TGTGCCAGCAGACGGGACAGCTCGGCTTTCTTT.

This clonotype occurred a few times. The V and J genes are TRBV9 and TRBJ2-3; no firm D call. V lost 0 bases, J lost 0 bases, and 14 bases lay in between. The germline gives CDR1 SGDLS, CDR2 YYNGEE. This CDR3 is built from 17 residues. The CDR3 DNA follows: TGTGCCAGCAGCGTAGGGCGGATAAATCCTAGCACAGATACGCAGTATTTT. Its protein is CASSVGRINPSTDTQYF.

Details on this clonotype: The final CDR3 position lacks the conserved phenylalanine or tryptophan, pointing to a likely read error. V usage is TRBV6-5 and J usage is TRBJ2-4; D is perhaps TRBD1 or TRBD2 (5 bases each). From germline, CDR1 is MNHEY and CDR2 SVGAGI. The germline V and J ends were trimmed by 0 bases and 7 bases, with 13 bases remaining between them. The CDR3 has 15 residues. CDR3 bases: TGTGCCAGCAGTTACTCGGGAGTACCAGGGAACATTCAGTACTTA. Translating it yields CASSYSGVPGNIQYL.

Concerning this clonotype itself: Being one base from a much bigger clone, this may be a read error. The chain links TRBV7-9 to TRBJ1-2; TRBD1 might be the D (6 bases). Looked up from germline, CDR1 is SEHNR and CDR2 is FQNEAQ (reference sequence). This CDR3 has 13 residues. Trimming pared 2 bases from V and 4 bases from J, leaving 8 bases between. CDR3 DNA sequence: TGTGCCAGCAGCTTACCAGGGGCCTATGGCTACACCTTC. Protein sequence: CASSLPGAYGYTF.

The chain employs TRBV5-6 and TRBJ2-7; 7 bases agree with TRBD1. There are 13 residues in the CDR3. CDR1 and CDR2 from the germline V gene are SGHDT and YYEEEE. The ends lost 9 bases at V and 3 bases at J; junction bases unmatched: 9. The CDR3 DNA sequence: TGTGCCATGAGCTTGGGACAGAGCTACGAGCAGTACTTC. It translates to CAMSLGQSYEQYF.

The V gene is TRBV10-2, the J gene TRBJ2-7; the D gene is possibly TRBD1 (5 bases). V was pared by 4 bases and J by 5 bases, with 15 bases between. This CDR3 region has 14 residues. The V gene's germline CDR1 is WSHSY and CDR2 SAAADI. The CDR3 sequence: CASSVLRGGDEQYF. DNA of the CDR3: TGCGCCAGCAGTGTTTTAAGGGGTGGCGACGAGCAGTACTTC.

V usage is TRBV28 and J usage is TRBJ2-7; 11 bases align to TRBD2. The CDR3 extends over 17 amino acids. The J segment lost 0 bases and the V segment lost 3 bases, leaving 7 bases of the junction unmatched. Germline CDR1 and CDR2: MDHEN and SYDVKM. CDR3 sequence (DNA): TGTGCCAGCAGTTTCTCTAGCGGGAGGCTCCTCTCCTACGAGCAGTACTTC. Translating it yields CASSFSSGRLLSYEQYF.

V is TRBV12-3 or TRBV12-4 and J is TRBJ2-1, with no clear D. This CDR3 is built from 13 residues. Trimming removed 5 bases at V and 12 bases at J, with 17 bases between. The CDR3 coding sequence is TGTGCCAGCAGTCTAAGGTCGGGTATGAGGCAGTTCTTC. This sequence encodes CASSLRSGMRQFF.

V and J are TRBV10-3 and TRBJ2-1; TRBD2 agrees at 7 bases. This CDR3 is 19 amino acids long. CDR1 ENHRY and CDR2 SYGVKD come from the germline V gene. With V trimmed by 7 bases and J by 0 bases, 18 bases remained unmatched. CDR3 nucleotides: TGTGCCATCATCCCCCCGGCCGGGGGGAGGTCGGCCTCCTACAATGAGCAGTTCTTC. It is translated as CAIIPPAGGRSASYNEQFF.

The chain uses TRBV15 and TRBJ2-5; possibly TRBD2 for D (5 bases). In germline, CDR1 is LNHNV, CDR2 YYDKDF (reference sequence). Deletions cut 3 bases from V and 2 bases from J, with 10 bases between. This CDR3 comprises 14 residues. The CDR3 loop reads CATSRTRGQETQYF. The CDR3 DNA reads as TGTGCCACCAGCAGGACACGAGGGCAAGAGACCCAGTACTTC.

This clonotype appeared a few times. The genes are TRBV7-9 and TRBJ2-1; 13 bases match TRBD2. This CDR3 has 17 residues. Per the germline V gene, CDR1 is SEHNR and CDR2 is FQNEAQ (reference sequence). V was clipped by 5 bases and J by 4 bases; unmatched bases: 8. The CDR3: CASSPGLAGRNYNEQFF. The CDR3 DNA reads TGTGCCAGCAGCCCGGGACTAGCGGGGAGGAATTACAATGAGCAGTTCTTC.

This clonotype has more than one count but fewer than ten. V usage is TRBV4-3 and J usage is TRBJ2-2; D perhaps matches TRBD2 (6 bases). This CDR3 is built from 16 residues. V lost 1 base, J lost 4 bases, and 13 bases lay in between. The germline CDR1 and CDR2 sequences are LGHNA and YSLEER. For the CDR3, the DNA is TGCGCCAGCAGCCAAGTCCTAGCGATGGGCACCGGGGAGCTGTTTTTT. The encoded protein is CASSQVLAMGTGELFF.

The V gene is TRBV7-2, the J gene TRBJ2-3, with a weak D call TRBD2 (5 bases). Germline CDR1 is SGHTA and CDR2 is FQGNSA. This CDR3 has 14 amino acids. The ends were cut back, 2 bases at V and 6 bases at J, with 12 bases in the middle. CDR3 sequence reads: CASSLYSSPDTQYF. CDR3 DNA sequence: TGTGCCAGCAGCTTATATTCTAGCCCCGATACGCAGTATTTT.

This clonotype was observed a handful of times. The chain joins TRBV11-2 to TRBJ2-7, with D possibly being TRBD1 or TRBD2 (6 bases each). Germline V lookup: CDR1 SGHAT, CDR2 FQNNGV. The CDR3 spans 16 residues. V lost 0 bases to trimming and J lost 1 base, with 13 bases between them. The CDR3 DNA reads as TGTGCCAGCAGCTTAGATCCCCGGGGGCGATCCTACGAGCAGTACTTC. Amino acids: CASSLDPRGRSYEQYF.

The J gene is TRBJ2-7, the V gene TRBV19; 10 nucleotides agree with TRBD2. J was trimmed by 3 bases and V by 4 bases; bases with no gene match: 3. Per the germline V gene, CDR1 is LNHDA and CDR2 is SQIVND (reference sequence). This CDR3 is 14 amino acids long. CDR3 residues: CASSKLAGNYEQYF. The CDR3 DNA follows: TGTGCCAGTAGTAAACTAGCGGGGAACTACGAGCAGTACTTC.

This clonotype was recorded a few times. The rearrangement joins TRBV20-1 to TRBJ2-3; 14 bases align to TRBD2. V trimming: 5 bases; J trimming: 10 bases; junction bases outside the gene matches: 11. CDR1 and CDR2 (germline): DFQATT, SNEGSKA (reference sequence). The CDR3 has 15 amino acids. CDR3 residues: CSAETSGRGGRPQYF. CDR3 nucleotide sequence: TGCAGTGCTGAGACTAGCGGGAGGGGGGGGAGGCCGCAGTATTTT.

The V call is TRBV7-9, the J call TRBJ1-2; D may be TRBD1 (5 bases). The CDR3 runs to 15 residues. The germline gives CDR1 SEHNR, CDR2 FQNEAQ (reference sequence). Trimming left V 5 bases short and J 0 bases short, with 13 bases between. In nucleotides, the CDR3 is TGTGCCAGCAGCGACACATGGACAACTAACTATGGCTACACCTTC. Amino acid sequence: CASSDTWTTNYGYTF.

This clonotype was detected a few times. The V and J genes are TRBV4-3 and TRBJ2-3; 11 bases align to TRBD2. Per the germline V gene, CDR1 is LGHNA and CDR2 is YSLEER. Unmatched junction bases numbered 6, after V lost 6 bases and J lost 4 bases. CDR3 length: 15 residues. CDR3 sequence reads: CASSILAGGSDTQYF. The CDR3 bases are TGCGCCAGCAGTATATTAGCGGGAGGGTCAGATACGCAGTATTTT.

This clonotype was counted a few times. The chain combines TRBV10-3 with TRBJ2-1; 7 nucleotides match TRBD2. The CDR3 spans 15 residues. In germline, CDR1 is ENHRY, CDR2 SYGVKD. Trimming took 6 bases from V and 9 from J; bases not matched to a gene: 14. This CDR3 is CAIREPGGRGIEQFF. The CDR3, as DNA: TGTGCCATCAGAGAGCCAGGAGGGCGGGGGATTGAGCAGTTCTTC.

This clonotype has just a few counts. This chain uses TRBV29-1 with TRBJ2-6; unclear D gene. The CDR3 runs to 14 residues. Looked up from germline, CDR1 is SQVTM and CDR2 is ANQGSEA. V dropped 5 bases and J dropped 0 bases, with 8 bases sitting between them. For the CDR3, the DNA is TGCAGCGTTCACCCGGGCTCTGGGGCCAACGTCCTGACTTTC. It specifies CSVHPGSGANVLTF.

The V call is TRBV18, the J call TRBJ2-5; 11 nucleotides align to TRBD2. With V trimmed by 4 bases and J by 4 bases, 11 bases remained unmatched. The length of the CDR3 is 17 residues. CDR1 KGHSH and CDR2 LQKENI come from the germline V gene. This CDR3 reads CASSRALTSGGTETQYF. CDR3 coding DNA: TGTGCCAGCTCACGAGCCTTAACTAGCGGGGGTACAGAGACCCAGTACTTC.

This clonotype was observed a handful of times. The V call is TRBV29-1, the J call TRBJ2-1; 7 nucleotides line up with TRBD2. The CDR3 loop spans 13 amino acids. Germline V gene lookup returns CDR1 SQVTM and CDR2 ANQGSEA. With 6 bases clipped from V and 0 bases from J, the junction kept 2 bases outside the gene matches. Written as DNA, the CDR3 is TGCAGCGTGAGCGGGAACTCCTACAATGAGCAGTTCTTC. The encoded protein is CSVSGNSYNEQFF.

The chain has TRBV7-3 and TRBJ1-1; 7 nucleotides line up with TRBD1. This CDR3 is 14 amino acids long. J lost 0 bases, V lost 6 bases, and 4 bases had no gene match. Germline CDR1 SGHTA, CDR2 FQGTGA. CDR3 bases: TGTGCCAGCAGGATGGGACAGATGAACACTGAAGCTTTCTTT. Translation: CASRMGQMNTEAFF.

The chain combines TRBV7-9 with TRBJ2-3; D remains ambiguous. The CDR3 contains 13 residues. CDR1 SEHNR and CDR2 FQNEAQ come from the germline V gene (reference sequence). Trimming removed 4 bases at V and 5 bases at J, with 10 bases between. CDR3 coding DNA: TGTGCCAGCAGCTCATACCGCGGAGATACGCAGTATTTT. Translating gives CASSSYRGDTQYF. Full variable domain (remainder filled in from reference TRBV7-9 and TRBJ2-3): DTGVSQNPRHKITKRGQNVTFRCDPISEHNRLYWYRQTLGQGPEFLTYFQNEAQLEKSRLLSDRFSAERPKGSFSTLEIQRTEQGDSAMYLCASSSYRGDTQYFGPGTRLTVL.